In this sample, the clone carrying this TCR beta chain turned up many times. Antigen specificity is unknown. Investigators amplified TCR beta CDR3 regions from RNA transcripts. First-round RT-PCR used HTBI primers; second-round multiplex PCR followed. TCRdb recomputed calls from the multiplex PCR reads with MiXCR, one row per CDR3 protein. The profile covers approximately 210,000 distinct CDR3 sequences, with less than 30% appearing a single time and approximately 9% taken by the ten largest. Disease in donors with ophthalmopathy had moderate-to-severe activity, CAS ≥3, NOSPECS ≥4 and under 3 months' duration. Exclusion criteria comprised other autoimmune diseases, uncontrolled infections, pregnancy or lactation in patients. The PBMCs originated from around 11 ml of fresh peripheral blood. The sample belongs to a study of Graves' ophthalmopathy and Graves' hyperthyroidism. Study findings and constraints: A roughly 81% specificity and 85% to 90% sensitivity were achieved by a 13-signature model that separated ophthalmopathy from stable hyperthyroidism.

There are 12 residues in the CDR3. Trimming shortened V by 7 bases and J by 2 bases, and 9 bases separated the two germline ends. Germline V gene sequence: CDR1 SGHAT, CDR2 FQNNGV. The sequence came from a man aged 50 to 60 with Graves' ophthalmopathy. Source material: peripheral blood. This chain connects TRBV11-2 to TRBJ2-7; D ambiguous. CDR3 amino acids: CASNFGAYEQYF. DNA for the CDR3: TGTGCCAGCAACTTCGGAGCCTACGAGCAGTACTTC.